A selection of T cell receptor beta chains follows, all from one sample in a study of blood T cell repertoires in COVID-19. The repertoire was sequenced with immunoSEQ multiplex PCR; TCRdb's copy has only in-frame clones and lacks some. Here the sample spans some 150,000 clones, roughly 81% being singletons. Sequenced material: peripheral blood. Receptors were obtained from a human donor with acute or convalescent COVID-19. The donor label of this sample is uncertain. CDR3s include the opening cysteine and the closing phenylalanine or tryptophan. The D gene is left open where the match is weak. Rows give clone size only sometimes, using once, few, many, or a class for an expanded clone.

clone size	D gene	V gene	J gene	CDR3 DNA	CDR3 protein
.	TRBD1	TRBV27	TRBJ2-5	TGTGCCAGCAGTTGGGGAACAGGGGCGCGGGAGACCCAGTACTTC	CASSWGTGARETQYF
.	.	TRBV9	TRBJ1-6	TGTGCCAGCAGCCCCGAAAGAGGTTCCGGTAATTCACCCCTCCACTTT	CASSPERGSGNSPLHF
once	TRBD1	TRBV4-1	TRBJ1-2	TGCGCCAGCAGCGATGACAGGGGAAGTGGCTACACCTTC	CASSDDRGSGYTF
.	.	TRBV3-1/TRBV3-2	TRBJ2-1	TGTGCCAGCAGCCAAGCCCTCTACAATGAGCAGTTCTTC	CASSQALYNEQFF
.	TRBD2	TRBV9	TRBJ2-1	TGTGCCAGCAGCCCCCTGGGCCTAGCGGGGGGGTCAGAGTTCTTC	CASSPLGLAGGSEFF
.	.	TRBV4-1	TRBJ2-1	TGCGCCAGCAGCCCCTCCGGGGGACTCTACAATGAGCAGTTCTTC	CASSPSGGLYNEQFF
.	.	TRBV27	TRBJ1-4	TGTGCCAGCAGTCCCGGGAGAGGCCCGGGTAATGAAAAACTGTTTTTT	CASSPGRGPGNEKLFF
.	.	TRBV19	TRBJ1-5	TGTGCCAGTAGTAATTATGCCGCGTCCAGGGATTTTAATCAGCCCCAGCATTTT	CASSNYAASRDFNQPQHF
.	.	TRBV27	TRBJ2-1	TGTGCCAGCAGTTTAGGGCAGTCCTACAATGAGCAGTTCTTC	CASSLGQSYNEQFF
.	TRBD1	TRBV24-1	TRBJ1-3	TGTGCCACCAGTGACACCGGGACAGGGGGCAGAGAAAACACCATATATTTT	CATSDTGTGGRENTIYF
.	.	TRBV5-1	TRBJ2-3	TGCGCCAGCAGCTTGGGAGACACAGATACGCAGTATTTT	CASSLGDTDTQYF
.	.	TRBV30	TRBJ1-1	TGTGCCTGGAGTGTTGGCAACCCTGAAGCTTTCTTT	CAWSVGNPEAFF
.	TRBD1	TRBV9	TRBJ1-1	TGTGCCAGCAGCGTTTCCTTAGGGACAGTGAACACTGAAGCTTTCTTT	CASSVSLGTVNTEAFF
.	.	TRBV12-3/TRBV12-4	TRBJ2-5	TGTGCCAGCAGCCGGGAGCGGGAGACCCAGTACTTC	CASSRERETQYF
.	.	TRBV30	TRBJ2-3	TGTGCCTGGAGTTACGGAACGGGTGATACGCAGTATTTT	CAWSYGTGDTQYF
few	.	TRBV11-1	TRBJ2-7	TGTGCCAGCAGCTTATCGATGAGGCTGGAGCAGTACTTC	CASSLSMRLEQYF
.	.	TRBV4-1	TRBJ1-2	TGCGCCAGCAGCCAAGATCAGGGGACAACCTATGGCTACACCTTC	CASSQDQGTTYGYTF
.	.	TRBV21-1	TRBJ1-2	TGTGCCAGCAGCAAAGATGGGACAGACTACTATGGCTACACCTTC	CASSKDGTDYYGYTF
few	TRBD1	TRBV7-9	TRBJ2-1	TGTGCCAGCAGCCCACCGGGGACAGGGTCCTACAATGAGCAGTTCTTC	CASSPPGTGSYNEQFF
.	.	TRBV3-1/TRBV3-2	TRBJ2-7	.	CASSTSSSYEQYF
few	.	TRBV6-5	TRBJ2-2	TGTGCCAGCAGACGGGGTGCCGGGGAGCTGTTTTTT	CASRRGAGELFF
.	.	TRBV5-8	TRBJ1-5	TGTGCCAGCAGCTTATTATCTCAGCCCCAGCATTTT	CASSLLSQPQHF
.	TRBD1	TRBV25-1	TRBJ1-1	TGTGCCAGCAGTGAAGTTGGGGGACAGGGGGCGAACACTGAAGCTTTCTTT	CASSEVGGQGANTEAFF
.	.	TRBV11-3	TRBJ2-1	TGTGCCAGCAGCCCTAGGGGGGGACAGGCGACATACAATGAGCAGTTCTTC	CASSPRGGQATYNEQFF
few	.	TRBV11-2	TRBJ2-7	TGTGCCAGCAGCTTAGATCAGGGGAAATCCTACGAGCAGTACTTC	CASSLDQGKSYEQYF
.	.	TRBV18	TRBJ1-2	TGTGCCAGCTCAGCCTCACAGGGAGATTGGTATGGCTACACCTTC	CASSASQGDWYGYTF
.	TRBD1	TRBV4-1	TRBJ2-1	TGCGCCAGCAGCGCCCGGACAGGGGTTGCTGAGCAGTTCTTC	CASSARTGVAEQFF
.	TRBD1	TRBV30	TRBJ1-2	TGTGCCTGGAGTAAGCCAGGGGGCCCCTATGGCTACACCTTC	CAWSKPGGPYGYTF
.	.	TRBV24-1	TRBJ1-3	TGTGCCACCAGTGAACAGAACACCATATATTTT	CATSEQNTIYF
.	.	TRBV27	TRBJ1-6	TGTGCCAGCAGTTGGAGGATTCCGAGCTCCTATAATTCACCCCTCCACTTT	CASSWRIPSSYNSPLHF
.	.	TRBV6-2/TRBV6-3	TRBJ1-3	TGTGCCAGCAGTCGAACAGGGAATGCGGACACCATATATTTT	CASSRTGNADTIYF
.	TRBD1	TRBV7-3	TRBJ1-2	TGTGCCAGCAGTCTAACTCCGGGACAGGGAGCTGGCTACACCTTC	CASSLTPGQGAGYTF
.	.	TRBV3-1/TRBV3-2	TRBJ2-6	TGTGCCACGGGAATCACTTCTGGGGCCAACGTCCTGACTTTC	CATGITSGANVLTF
.	TRBD2	TRBV5-4	TRBJ2-2	TGTGCCAGCAGCTTGGAGCGGGGGGCCTTAAACACCGGGGAGCTGTTTTTT	CASSLERGALNTGELFF
.	.	TRBV15	TRBJ1-5	TGTGCCACCAGCCGCAGCGTCGATCAGCCCCAGCATTTT	CATSRSVDQPQHF
.	.	TRBV5-1	TRBJ1-2	TGCGCCAGCAGCTTGGGGAGCGGTGGTGAAGGCTACACCTTC	CASSLGSGGEGYTF
.	.	TRBV6-6	TRBJ2-3	TGTGCCAGCAGTCCAATGGGCCAGGGGTGGGAGTCAGATACGCAGTATTTT	CASSPMGQGWESDTQYF
.	.	TRBV7-3	TRBJ1-6	TGTGCCAGCAGCTTGGAGGGGGGGTATAATTCACCCCTCCACTTT	CASSLEGGYNSPLHF
once	.	TRBV4-1	TRBJ1-5	TGCGCCAGCAGCCAAGGGCGGGTAGGGGGAGGCAATCAGCCCCAGCATTTT	CASSQGRVGGGNQPQHF
once	TRBD1	TRBV6-5	TRBJ1-1	TGTGCCAGCAGTTCTTGGACAGGGAACACTGAAGCTTTCTTT	CASSSWTGNTEAFF
once	.	TRBV6-5	TRBJ1-2	TGTGCCAGCGGGAGGGTGTCAGGCCACTATGGCTACACCTTC	CASGRVSGHYGYTF
.	.	TRBV5-8	TRBJ1-3	TGTGCCAGCAGCTCGGGGGGGGCCACATCGAGAAACACCATATATTTT	CASSSGGATSRNTIYF
.	.	TRBV5-6	TRBJ1-2	TGTGCCAGCAGCTTGGAGGGGGTAGGCTACACCTTC	CASSLEGVGYTF
.	TRBD2	TRBV30	TRBJ2-2	TGTGCCTGGAGTGTACTAAGGACTAGCGGGGGCGTCACCGGGGAGCTGTTTTTT	CAWSVLRTSGGVTGELFF
.	.	TRBV5-1	TRBJ1-6	TGCGCCAGCAGCTTGGTTGCGGAACTTAATTCACCCCTCCACTTT	CASSLVAELNSPLHF
.	TRBD2	TRBV6-6	TRBJ2-1	TGTGCCAGCAGTCTCAGCGGGGGAGTTTACAATGAGCAGTTCTTC	CASSLSGGVYNEQFF
few	.	TRBV14	TRBJ2-2	TGTGCCAGCAGCCAAGATGGCAGAAAGAGGGAGCTGTTTTTT	CASSQDGRKRELFF
.	.	TRBV10-1	TRBJ2-2	TGCGCCAGCATATTAATCCTGAACACCGGGGAGCTGTTTTTT	CASILILNTGELFF
.	.	TRBV4-2	TRBJ2-7	TGTGCCAGCAGCCTTACAATTAGGAGCTCCTACGAGCAGTACTTC	CASSLTIRSSYEQYF
.	.	TRBV4-1	TRBJ1-1	TGCGCCAGCAACAAGGGGAGCTGGGGAGGCACTGAAGCTTTCTTT	CASNKGSWGGTEAFF
.	TRBD1	TRBV6-5	TRBJ2-7	TGTGCCAGCAGTTGGGGACAGGGATTCTCCTACGAGCAGTACTTC	CASSWGQGFSYEQYF
.	TRBD1	TRBV27	TRBJ1-6	TGTGCCAGCAGTCGGGACAGGGGGCGAAATTCACCCCTCCACTTT	CASSRDRGRNSPLHF
.	.	TRBV7-9	TRBJ1-4	TGTGCCAGCAGCGAGGGGCAGGGGTCTAACCTTAATGAAAAACTGTTTTTT	CASSEGQGSNLNEKLFF
.	TRBD2	TRBV30	TRBJ2-2	TGTGCCTGGAGTAGCGGAGCGGGGGCGAACACCGGGGAGCTGTTTTTT	CAWSSGAGANTGELFF
.	.	TRBV7-9	TRBJ1-4	TGTGCCAGCAGCCCCGGGGGGGGCGATGAAAAACTGTTTTTT	CASSPGGGDEKLFF
few	.	TRBV4-1	TRBJ1-4	TGCGCCAGCAGTCTCGGGGGGGTGGGTGAAAAACTGTTTTTT	CASSLGGVGEKLFF
.	.	TRBV2	TRBJ2-3	TGTGCCAGCAGTGACGGCACAGATACGCAGTATTTT	CASSDGTDTQYF
.	.	TRBV4-1	TRBJ1-6	TGCGCCAGCAGCCAAGATCAGGCGCAGGGGAGCTCCTATAATTCACCCCTCCACTTT	CASSQDQAQGSSYNSPLHF
.	.	TRBV15	TRBJ1-1	TGTGCCACCAGCAGAGATCGGGGGAACACTGAAGCTTTCTTT	CATSRDRGNTEAFF